This record concerns one T cell receptor beta chain sequence. The sample comes from a study of radiotherapy plus CTLA-4 blockade in lung cancer. V lost 0 bases to trimming and J lost 4 bases; unmatched junction nucleotides: 8. Germline V gene data show CDR1 as SGHRS and CDR2 as YFSETQ. This CDR3 has 16 residues. Here immunoSEQ multiplex PCR was the method, and the copy in TCRdb shows in-frame clones only, minus some. The table shows more than 80,000 clones, with approximately 87% occurring only once. The sequence came from a human donor with non-small cell lung cancer that progressed on radiotherapy plus ipilimumab. Some clones in this sample may be carry-over from other donors' samples. The chain employs TRBV5-1 and TRBJ2-7; 9 bases fit TRBD2. Sequenced material: peripheral blood, taken from a patient treated with radiotherapy plus ipilimumab. The CDR3 DNA reads as TGCGCCAGCAGCTTGGCCCAAGGAAGCGGGGGGTACGAGCAGTACTTC. Protein product: CASSLAQGSGGYEQYF.